The clone carrying this T cell receptor (beta chain) was observed a single time. The antigen is not known. These data are taken from a study of cytotoxic CD8 clonotypes in ibrutinib-treated CLL. Overall study: Within the patient group, ten to twelve were relapsed/refractory and about 15 treatment-naive, and approximately 17 were IGHV unmutated. Partial responses numbered some 25 and complete responses 2; after a median about 6 years, roughly 15 stayed remitted and roughly twelve progressed. Regarding the study as a whole: Samples were collected at differing times from sustained-remission and progressing patients.

The sequencing depth, 1 in 200,000 to 1 in 1 million T cells, was the target. Sequencing was performed with immunoSEQ multiplex PCR; in TCRdb, only in-frame clones are kept and a portion is missing. The table shows roughly 110,000 clones, with approximately 58% occurring only once. Germline values: CDR1 GTSNPN, CDR2 SVGIG (reference sequence). This CDR3 is 15 amino acids long. Trimming removed 2 bases from V and 0 bases from J; junction bases left unmatched: 5. This TCR was sampled from a human donor with chronic lymphocytic leukemia. V is TRBV30 and J is TRBJ2-5, with 8 bases aligning to TRBD2. Specimen: PBMCs, collected after 24 months of ibrutinib treatment. The CDR3 DNA reads TGTGCCTGGAGTAGGGGTAGCGGGGACCAAGAGACCCAGTACTTC. This sequence encodes CAWSRGSGDQETQYF. Filled out from reference TRBV30 and TRBJ2-5, the complete variable domain reads SQTIHQWPATLVQPVGSPLSLECTVEGTSNPNLYWYRQAAGRGLQLLFYSVGIGQISSEVPQNLSASRPQDRQFILSSKKLLLSDSGFYLCAWSRGSGDQETQYFGPGTRLLVL.